These 9 T cell receptor beta chains were sequenced from one sample in a study of blood T cell repertoires in COVID-19. Measured with immunoSEQ multiplex PCR; TCRdb has only the in-frame clones, and not every one. The data hold more than 30,000 clones, with approximately 94% observed a single time. The sample comprised peripheral blood. The receptors here all came from a human donor with active COVID-19. The donor label of this sample is uncertain.

The rearrangement joins TRBV3-1 (or the pseudogene TRBV3-2) to TRBJ2-1; TRBD1 is a possible D gene (6 bases). Germline V CDR1 and CDR2: LGHDT, YNNKEL (reference sequence). V was shortened by 5 bases and J by 15 bases, with 20 bases between the two germline ends. CDR3 length: 13 residues. DNA of the CDR3: TGTGCCAGCAGCACACAGGGTGGCTCACGAGGGTTCTTC. Residues: CASSTQGGSRGFF.

This chain joins TRBV5-1 and TRBJ1-1, with D perhaps TRBD1 (6 bases). Germline V gene lookup returns CDR1 SGHRS and CDR2 YFSETQ. The length of the CDR3 is 15 residues. The V gene lost 2 bases and the J gene lost 1 base, with 12 bases spanning the gap. The CDR3 sequence is CASSFRVQGNTEAFF. The CDR3 bases are TGCGCCAGCAGCTTCAGGGTACAGGGGAACACTGAAGCTTTCTTT.

CDR3 DNA: TGTGCCAGCACCCCTTTGAGGGCAAGAGATGGCTACACCTTC. Translated: CASTPLRARDGYTF. The chain carries TRBV2 and TRBJ1-2; D gene ambiguous. Germline V gene data show CDR1 as SNHLY and CDR2 as FYNNEI. V was clipped by 7 bases and J by 6 bases, with 18 bases between them. There are 14 residues in the CDR3. The complete variable domain, with remaining parts taken from reference TRBV2 and TRBJ1-2, reads EPEVTQTPSHQVTQMGQEVILRCVPISNHLYFYWYRQILGQKVEFLVSFYNNEISEKSEIFDDQFSVERPDGSNFTLKIRSTKLEDSAMYFCASTPLRARDGYTFGSGTRLTVV.

For this clone: A read error may produce the germline difference seen at one junction end. V usage is TRBV5-1 and J usage is TRBJ1-4; D is undetermined. Germline CDR1 is SGHRS and CDR2 is YFSETQ. The CDR3 spans 16 residues. The CDR3 DNA sequence: TGCGCCAGCAGCTTGTCGTCTCTGGGAACTAGTGAAAAACTGTTTTTT. Residues: CASSLSSLGTSEKLFF.

The V call is TRBV5-1, the J call TRBJ2-5, with D tentatively TRBD2 (6 bases). The CDR3 runs 16 residues. CDR1 is SGHRS and CDR2 is YFSETQ in the germline V gene. Trimming left V 4 bases short and J 5 bases short, with 21 bases between. The CDR3 here is CASSDLTGLPSETQYF. CDR3 sequence (DNA): TGCGCCAGCAGCGACCTTACGGGACTTCCTTCCGAGACCCAGTACTTC. Full variable domain (outside the CDR3, taken from reference TRBV5-1 and TRBJ2-5): KAGVTQTPRYLIKTRGQQVTLSCSPISGHRSVSWYQQTPGQGLQFLFEYFSETQRNKGNFPGRFSGRQFSNSRSEMNVSTLELGDSALYLCASSDLTGLPSETQYFGPGTRLLVL.

The gene calls are TRBV10-3 and TRBJ2-7; TRBD1 might be the D (5 bases). Trimming took 2 bases from V and 3 from J, leaving 5 bases between them. Germline V lookup: CDR1 ENHRY, CDR2 SYGVKD. The CDR3 loop spans 12 amino acids. The CDR3 nucleotides are TGTGCCATCAGTGAGCAGGGCTACGAGCAGTACTTC. It translates to CAISEQGYEQYF.

This chain links TRBV11-2 with TRBJ1-3; D possibly corresponds to TRBD1 (6 bases). Looked up from germline, CDR1 is SGHAT and CDR2 is FQNNGV. The length of the CDR3 is 17 residues. Trimming left V 3 bases short and J 2 bases short, with 17 bases between. The CDR3 DNA reads TGTGCCAGCAGCTTCCCACGGGGGGGCTCTCCTGGAAACACCATATATTTT. It yields the protein CASSFPRGGSPGNTIYF.

The V and J genes are TRBV3-1 (or the pseudogene TRBV3-2) and TRBJ1-1; TRBD1 matches 7 bases. Germline V gives CDR1 LGHDT, CDR2 YNNKEL (reference sequence). V was clipped by 0 bases and J by 5 bases; unmatched bases: 6. The CDR3 sequence is 15 residues long. The CDR3 here is CASSQDNRGGTEAFF. CDR3 bases: TGTGCCAGCAGCCAAGATAACAGGGGCGGGACTGAAGCTTTCTTT.

The table lists this clone with a count of one. The DNA for the CDR3 is TGTGCCAGCAGTTTCGTGGGAGCTTACAATGAGCAGTTCTTC. Protein sequence: CASSFVGAYNEQFF. The rearrangement uses TRBV28 and TRBJ2-1, with D possibly TRBD2 on 5 matching bases. This CDR3 comprises 14 residues. Trimming removed 3 bases from V and 4 bases from J, with 10 bases in between. The germline V gene has CDR1 MDHEN and CDR2 SYDVKM.